This TCR beta chain was recovered during a study of regulatory T cells in long-lasting Graves disease. Study-level results: Possibly, too few samples lowered accuracy.

This clonotype was picked up many times. Antigen specificity is unknown. Through Arm-PCR of CDR3 regions and iRepertoire HTBI primers, TCR beta libraries were built. TCRdb used MiXCR to reprocess the multiplex PCR reads, holding one entry per CDR3 protein. The table has approximately 470,000 distinct CDR3 sequences, around 20% seen once. The CDR3 has 14 amino acids. Germline V gene sequence: CDR1 SGHAT, CDR2 FQNNGV. The V segment lost 7 bases and the J segment 7 bases; nucleotides outside the gene matches: 8. Time point defined: persistent/refractory GD, antithyroid drugs over 5 years with positive TRAb. PBMCs provided the RNA from which the TCR library was made.

The gene calls are TRBV11-2 and TRBJ2-7, with TRBD2 identical over 12 bases. The material was peripheral blood mononuclear cells (PBMCs), obtained when the disease was refractory, from a patient treated with antithyroid drugs. The receptor was derived from a female donor with Graves disease. The CDR3 loop reads CASNPSGRAWEQYF. CDR3 DNA sequence: TGTGCCAGCAACCCTAGCGGGAGGGCCTGGGAGCAGTACTTC.